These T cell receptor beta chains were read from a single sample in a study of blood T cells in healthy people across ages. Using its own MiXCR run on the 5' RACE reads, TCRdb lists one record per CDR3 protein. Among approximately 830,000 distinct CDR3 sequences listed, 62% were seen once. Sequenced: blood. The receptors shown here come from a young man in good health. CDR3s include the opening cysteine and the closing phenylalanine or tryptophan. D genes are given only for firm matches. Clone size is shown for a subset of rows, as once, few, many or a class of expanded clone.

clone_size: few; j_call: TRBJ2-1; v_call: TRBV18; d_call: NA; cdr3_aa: CASSPFDNEQFF; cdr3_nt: TGTGCCAGCTCACCATTCGACAATGAGCAGTTCTTC
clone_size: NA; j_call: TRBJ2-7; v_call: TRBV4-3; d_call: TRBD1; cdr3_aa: CASNQDGTGFDEQYF; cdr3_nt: TGCGCCAGCAACCAAGATGGGACAGGGTTCGACGAGCAGTACTTC
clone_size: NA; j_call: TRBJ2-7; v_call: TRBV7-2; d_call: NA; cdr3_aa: CASSLYKSSYEQYF; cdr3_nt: TGTGCCAGCAGCTTATATAAAAGCTCCTACGAGCAGTACTTC
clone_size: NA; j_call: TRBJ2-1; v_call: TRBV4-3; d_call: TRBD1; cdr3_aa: CASSPMMRQGDEQFF; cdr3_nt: TGCGCCAGCAGCCCGATGATGAGACAGGGGGATGAGCAGTTTTTC
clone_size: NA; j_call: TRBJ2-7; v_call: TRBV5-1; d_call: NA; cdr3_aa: CASSLVDIPYEQYF; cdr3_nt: TGCGCCAGCAGCTTGGTGGATATTCCCTACGAGCAGTACTTC
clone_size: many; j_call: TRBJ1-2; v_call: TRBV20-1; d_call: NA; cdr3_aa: CSASGSNYGYTF; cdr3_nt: TGCAGTGCTAGCGGCAGTAACTATGGCTACACCTTC
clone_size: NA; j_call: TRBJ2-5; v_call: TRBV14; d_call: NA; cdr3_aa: CASSQDTTRRETQYF; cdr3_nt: TGTGCCAGCAGCCAAGATACGACCAGACGGGAGACCCAGTACTTC
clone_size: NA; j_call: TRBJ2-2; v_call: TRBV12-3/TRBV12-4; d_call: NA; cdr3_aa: CASTTSSPGELFF; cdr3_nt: TGTGCCAGCACCACCTCATCACCCGGGGAGCTGTTTTTT
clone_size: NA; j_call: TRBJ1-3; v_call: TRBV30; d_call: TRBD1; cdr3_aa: CALTGSSGNTIYF; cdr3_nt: TGTGCCCTGACAGGGAGCTCTGGAAACACCATATATTTT
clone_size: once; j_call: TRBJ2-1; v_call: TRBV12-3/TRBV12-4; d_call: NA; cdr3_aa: CASSLGALSSYNEQFF; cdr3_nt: TGTGCCAGCAGTTTAGGTGCTTTGAGCTCCTACAATGAGCAGTTCTTC
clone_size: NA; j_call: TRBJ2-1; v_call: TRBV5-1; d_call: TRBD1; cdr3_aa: CASSLGQGVIDEQFF; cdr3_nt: TGCGCCAGCAGCCTAGGACAGGGAGTTATTGATGAGCAGTTCTTC
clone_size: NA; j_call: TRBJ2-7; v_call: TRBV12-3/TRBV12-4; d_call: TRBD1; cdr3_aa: CASRSRQGYEQYF; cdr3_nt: TGTGCCAGCAGGTCCCGACAGGGCTACGAGCAGTACTTC
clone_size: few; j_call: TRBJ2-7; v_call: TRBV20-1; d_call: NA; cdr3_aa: CSARKVQGRYEQYF; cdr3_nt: TGCAGTGCTAGAAAGGTCCAGGGCCGGTACGAGCAGTACTTC
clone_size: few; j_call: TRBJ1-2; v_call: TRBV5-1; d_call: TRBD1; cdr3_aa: CASSETGATGYTF; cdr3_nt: TGCGCCAGCAGCGAGACAGGGGCTACTGGCTACACCTTC
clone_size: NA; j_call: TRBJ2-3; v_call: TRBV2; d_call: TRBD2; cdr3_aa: CASRGRDGPTDTQYF; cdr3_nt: TGTGCCAGCAGGGGGAGGGACGGGCCGACAGATACGCAGTATTTT
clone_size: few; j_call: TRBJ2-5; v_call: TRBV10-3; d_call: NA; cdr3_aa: CAAKPGRDQETQYF; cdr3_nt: TGTGCCGCGAAGCCGGGACGAGATCAAGAGACCCAGTACTTC
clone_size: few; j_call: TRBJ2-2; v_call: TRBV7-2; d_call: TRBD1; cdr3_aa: CANGVQGVWNTGELFF; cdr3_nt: TGTGCCAATGGGGTGCAGGGGGTATGGAACACCGGGGAGCTGTTTTTT
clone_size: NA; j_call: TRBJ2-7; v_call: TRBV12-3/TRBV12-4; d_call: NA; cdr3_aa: CASSLAGQEQYF; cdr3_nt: TGTGCCAGCAGTTTAGCAGGGCAAGAGCAGTACTTC
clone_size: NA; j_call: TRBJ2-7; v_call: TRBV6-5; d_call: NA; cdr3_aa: CASSSQGDEQYF; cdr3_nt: TGTGCCAGCAGTTCACAGGGTGACGAGCAGTACTTC
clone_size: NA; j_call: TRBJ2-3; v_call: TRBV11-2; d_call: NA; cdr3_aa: CASSLGLVSDTQYF; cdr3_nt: TGTGCCAGCAGCTTAGGTCTAGTCTCAGATACGCAGTATTTT
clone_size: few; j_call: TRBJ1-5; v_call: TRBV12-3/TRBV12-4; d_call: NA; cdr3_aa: CASSLGGGSQPQHF; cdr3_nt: TGTGCCAGCTCCCTGGGTGGTGGAAGTCAGCCCCAGCATTTT
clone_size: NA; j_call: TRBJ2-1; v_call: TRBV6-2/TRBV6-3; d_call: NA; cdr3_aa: CASSWGHWSYNEQFF; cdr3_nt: TGTGCCAGCAGTTGGGGACATTGGTCCTACAATGAGCAGTTCTTC
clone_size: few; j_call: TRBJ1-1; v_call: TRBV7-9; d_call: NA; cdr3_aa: CASSLVVNTEAFF; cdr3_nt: TGTGCCAGCAGCTTAGTGGTGAACACTGAAGCTTTCTTT
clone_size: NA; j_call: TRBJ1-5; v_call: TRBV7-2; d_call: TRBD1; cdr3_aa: CASSSYQGAGQPQHF; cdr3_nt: TGTGCCAGCAGCTCCTATCAGGGGGCGGGTCAGCCCCAGCATTTT
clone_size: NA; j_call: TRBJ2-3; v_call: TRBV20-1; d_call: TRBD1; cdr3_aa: CSATPGTGTPDTQYF; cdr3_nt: TGCAGTGCTACCCCCGGGACAGGGACCCCAGATACGCAGTATTTT
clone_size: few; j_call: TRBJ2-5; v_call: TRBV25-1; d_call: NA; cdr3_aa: CASSEFSDSQETQYF; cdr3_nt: TGTGCCAGCAGTGAATTTTCAGACAGCCAAGAGACCCAGTACTTC
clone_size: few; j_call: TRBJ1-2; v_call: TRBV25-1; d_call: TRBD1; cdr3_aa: CASRTGERGYTF; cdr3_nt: TGTGCCAGCAGGACAGGGGAGAGGGGCTACACCTTC
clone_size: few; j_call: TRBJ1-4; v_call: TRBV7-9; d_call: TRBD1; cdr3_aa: CASSLMAGGREKLFF; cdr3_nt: TGTGCCAGCAGCTTAATGGCAGGGGGCCGTGAAAAACTGTTTTTT
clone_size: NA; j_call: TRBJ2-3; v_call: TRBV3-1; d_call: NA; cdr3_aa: CASSQDIDADTQYF; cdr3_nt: TGTGCCAGCAGCCAAGATATTGACGCAGATACGCAGTATTTT
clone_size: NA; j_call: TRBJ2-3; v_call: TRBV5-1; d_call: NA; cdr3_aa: CASSPGGAGLTDTQYF; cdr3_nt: TGCGCCAGCAGCCCGGGCGGGGCGGGGCTCACAGATACGCAGTATTTT
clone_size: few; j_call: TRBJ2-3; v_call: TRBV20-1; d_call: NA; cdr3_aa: CSASRGGGNLDTQYF; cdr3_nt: TGCAGTGCTAGCAGGGGGGGAGGAAACCTAGATACGCAGTATTTT